The clone carrying this T cell receptor (beta chain) appeared many times. Antigen: not known. The data originate from a study of prognosis after radiotherapy for stage I lung cancer. Study observations and caveats: Following stereotactic body radiation therapy, unique TCR clone counts fell, with a median of approximately 9,600 versus 7,200.

Trimming cost V 7 bases and J 0 bases, with 15 bases left between them. The CDR3 contains 15 residues. The germline V gene has CDR1 MNHNS and CDR2 SASEGT. Researchers used two-round multiplex PCR to amplify TCR beta CDR3 starting from genomic DNA. Every TRBV and TRBJ gene had its own specific primer in first-round PCR. TCRdb reprocessed the multiplex PCR reads with MiXCR, giving one entry per CDR3 protein. Of around 16,000 distinct CDR3 sequences detected, roughly two fifths appear once; the ten largest clones hold about two fifths. The V call is TRBV6-1, the J call TRBJ1-1; D may be TRBD1 (6 bases). This sequence was found in a donor of 50 years or more with non-small cell lung cancer. The sequences come from PBMCs, collected before or after stereotactic body radiation therapy (not recorded which). As DNA, the CDR3 is TGTGCCAGCAAGAGGGGGGGGGGCGTGAACACTGAAGCTTTCTTT. Amino acids: CASKRGGGVNTEAFF.